A selection of T cell receptor beta chains follows, all from one sample in a study of blood T cell repertoires in COVID-19. Some clones are missing from TCRdb's copy, which holds only in-frame ones; the method was immunoSEQ multiplex PCR. The table includes around 190,000 clones, approximately 90% detected once. Sequences were obtained from peripheral blood. All receptors come from a man aged 50 to 59 with COVID-19, enrolled during active disease. Each CDR3 is given with its conserved first and last residue. D genes are given only for firm matches. Clone sizes are given selectively: once, few, many, or a class where the clone is expanded.

v_call	j_call	d_call	clone_size	cdr3_nt	cdr3_aa
TRBV18	TRBJ1-2	.	.	TGTGCCAGCTCACCGCAGACAGATTCTGGCTACACCTTC	CASSPQTDSGYTF
TRBV6-1	TRBJ2-7	TRBD2	.	TGTGCCAGCAGTGATTTACTAGCGGGATTTTACGAGCAGTACTTC	CASSDLLAGFYEQYF
TRBV29-1	TRBJ1-1	TRBD1	.	TGCAGCGCCCACCGGGACAGCGTAATGAACACTGAAGCTTTCTTT	CSAHRDSVMNTEAFF
TRBV5-8	TRBJ1-6	TRBD1	.	TGTGCCAGCAGCTTGGCAGGACAGGGTTATAATTCACCCCTCCACTTT	CASSLAGQGYNSPLHF
TRBV19	TRBJ2-5	TRBD2	few	TGTGCCAGTAGTATTGAAGTCTCTAGCGGGGTGGGAGAGACCCAGTACTTC	CASSIEVSSGVGETQYF
TRBV6-1	TRBJ2-5	TRBD2	.	TGTGCCAGCAGTGAATGGCTAGCGGGGGCCCAAGAGACCCAGTACTTC	CASSEWLAGAQETQYF
TRBV5-8	TRBJ2-2	TRBD2	.	TGTGCCAGCCAACGAGGGGGACTAGCGGTTAACACCGGGGAGCTGTTTTTT	CASQRGGLAVNTGELFF
TRBV11-2	TRBJ2-7	TRBD1	.	TGTGCCAGCAGCAGCCCGGACAGGGGGCGTAACGAGCAGTACTTC	CASSSPDRGRNEQYF
TRBV27	TRBJ1-5	TRBD1	.	TGTGCCAGCAGTTTATTGGGACAGGGGAGCAATCAGCCCCAGCATTTT	CASSLLGQGSNQPQHF
TRBV5-6	TRBJ2-5	.	.	TGTGCCAGCAGGGATGGGGGTCAGGGGTTGGAGACCCAGTACTTC	CASRDGGQGLETQYF
TRBV10-1	TRBJ2-7	.	.	TGCGCCAGCAGGGGAGGAAGTTGCTACGAGCAGTACTTC	CASRGGSCYEQYF
TRBV7-2	TRBJ2-1	.	.	TGTGCCAGCAGCTTAGACTCTAGCCGAGCCTCCTACAATGAGCAGTTCTTC	CASSLDSSRASYNEQFF
TRBV5-1	TRBJ1-6	.	.	TGCGCCAGCAGCTTGGAGGGAGAGGGTTCACCCCTCCACTTT	CASSLEGEGSPLHF
TRBV2	TRBJ1-1	TRBD1	.	TGTGCCAGCAGTGAAGCGGAGTGGTCAGGGGGAGACGACATAAGACCGAACACTGAAGCTTTCTTT	CASSEAEWSGGDDIRPNTEAFF
TRBV6-5	TRBJ1-1	TRBD1	.	TGTGCCAGCAAATACAGGGGCCGGAACACTGAAGCTTTCTTT	CASKYRGRNTEAFF
TRBV27	TRBJ1-2	.	.	TGTGCCAGCAGTTACATATCAGGGCCATCTAACTATGGCTACACCTTC	CASSYISGPSNYGYTF
TRBV5-6	TRBJ2-1	.	once	TGTGCCAGCAGCTTGGGACAGCGTTTGATGTATGAGCAGTTCTTC	CASSLGQRLMYEQFF
TRBV18	TRBJ1-3	.	.	TGTGCCAGCTCACCGGGCGAACACCGAAACACCATATATTTT	CASSPGEHRNTIYF
TRBV5-4	TRBJ2-5	.	.	TGTGCCAGCAGCTTGCTCGGGGAGACCCAGTACTTC	CASSLLGETQYF
TRBV6-1	TRBJ1-5	.	.	TGTGCCAGCAGTGAAAGGGGTAACAATCAGCCCCAGCATTTT	CASSERGNNQPQHF
TRBV12-5	TRBJ2-1	.	.	TGTGCTAGTGGTTTGGTACTATGGGGACTTGGTAACCACAATGAGCAGTTCTTC	CASGLVLWGLGNHNEQFF
TRBV9	TRBJ1-5	.	.	TGTGCCAGCAGCGTCAGGGGCCCGGGGCAGCCCCAGCATTTT	CASSVRGPGQPQHF
TRBV5-1	TRBJ2-7	TRBD2	.	TGCGCCAGCAGCGAAGATACTAGCGGACTAAACTACGAGCAGTACTTC	CASSEDTSGLNYEQYF
TRBV6-5	TRBJ1-6	TRBD1	many	TGTGCCAGCACCAGACAGGGGTTCGATAATTCACCCCTCCACTTT	CASTRQGFDNSPLHF
TRBV2	TRBJ1-1	.	.	TGTGCCAGCACAATTCATGAGGCGGAGGGCACTGAAGCTTTCTTT	CASTIHEAEGTEAFF
TRBV7-9	TRBJ1-4	.	.	TGTGCCAGCAGCTATCGGGACACTACCTTGGGTGAAAAACTGTTTTTT	CASSYRDTTLGEKLFF
TRBV10-3	TRBJ2-2	TRBD1	.	TGTGCCACAACAAGGGGACAGGGTGACACCGGGGAGCTGTTTTTT	CATTRGQGDTGELFF
TRBV12-5	TRBJ2-3	TRBD2	.	TGTGCTAGTGGTCCTAGCGGGTCCGATACGCAGTATTTT	CASGPSGSDTQYF
TRBV7-2	TRBJ1-4	TRBD1	.	TGTGCCAGCAGCTTAGATGGACAGGAGAATGAAAAACTGTTTTTT	CASSLDGQENEKLFF
TRBV6-1	TRBJ1-4	TRBD1	.	TGTGCCAGCAGTGACCAGGGGGCAGGAGCTAATGAAAAACTGTTTTTT	CASSDQGAGANEKLFF
TRBV11-3	TRBJ2-3	TRBD1	.	TGTGCCAGCAGCCGAGGGGGACAGGGCACAGATACGCAGTATTTT	CASSRGGQGTDTQYF
TRBV3-1/TRBV3-2	TRBJ1-2	.	.	TGTGCCAGCAGCCAAAGCGCAGGGTCCTATGGCTACACCTTC	CASSQSAGSYGYTF
TRBV6-2/TRBV6-3	TRBJ1-6	TRBD1	.	TGTGCCAGCAGCCCTGGACAGGTGACCTATAATTCACCCCTCCACTTT	CASSPGQVTYNSPLHF
TRBV7-7	TRBJ2-2	TRBD2	few	TGTGCCAGCAGCTTAGGGAGAGCGGGGCGGACCGGGGAGCTGTTTTTT	CASSLGRAGRTGELFF
TRBV2	TRBJ1-2	.	once	TGTGCCAGCATTTTGAGGGGGTTGAACTCTAACTATGGCTACACCTTC	CASILRGLNSNYGYTF
TRBV7-9	TRBJ2-7	.	once	TGTGCCAGCAGCCCGCTGGACAACACCTACGAGCAGTACTTC	CASSPLDNTYEQYF
TRBV7-2	TRBJ1-6	.	once	TGTGCCAGCAGCTTAGACACCTCATATAATTCACCCCTCCACTTT	CASSLDTSYNSPLHF
TRBV19	TRBJ2-7	.	.	TGTGCCAGTAGCCCGTTTGCAGGGCCTAAATTACATTACGAGCAGTACTTC	CASSPFAGPKLHYEQYF
TRBV4-3	TRBJ2-2	.	.	TGCGCCAGCAGCCAATGGTCGACAGGGACTGAGCTGTTTTTT	CASSQWSTGTELFF
TRBV19	TRBJ2-1	.	.	TGTGCCAGTAGGTCCGGTTACAATGAGCAGTTCTTC	CASRSGYNEQFF
TRBV7-9	TRBJ2-5	.	medium-sized	TGTGCCAGCAGCTCTCCTAGCGTTCAAGAGACCCAGTACTTC	CASSSPSVQETQYF
TRBV19	TRBJ2-2	TRBD1	.	TGTGCCAGTAATCCGGGACAGGGTCACGGGGAGCTGTTTTTT	CASNPGQGHGELFF
TRBV6-6	TRBJ1-2	.	.	TGTGCCAGCAGTTACGAGTCAGGGAATAACTATGGCTACACCTTC	CASSYESGNNYGYTF
TRBV28	TRBJ2-7	TRBD1	many	TGTGCCAGCAGTACGACAGGGACGGGATTCTACGAGCAGTACTTC	CASSTTGTGFYEQYF
TRBV3-1/TRBV3-2	TRBJ1-2	TRBD1	.	TGTGCCAGCAGCCTCACAGGGGCCCCTTTGAGGGGCTACACCTTC	CASSLTGAPLRGYTF
TRBV7-2	TRBJ2-7	TRBD1	.	TGTGCCAGCAGCTTACGAGGGACAGCCGCCTACGAGCAGTACTTC	CASSLRGTAAYEQYF
TRBV5-4	TRBJ1-4	.	.	TGTGCCAGCAGCCCCCTAGGAGGGGGGGGTGAAAAACTGTTTTTT	CASSPLGGGGEKLFF
TRBV15	TRBJ2-7	TRBD1	.	TGTGCCACCAGCAGAGCGACAGGGGGGACCCTCTACGAGCAGTACTTC	CATSRATGGTLYEQYF
TRBV19	TRBJ2-2	.	few	TGTGCCAGTAGGCGGCAGCCGGGGTCGAGCACCGGGGAGCTGTTTTTT	CASRRQPGSSTGELFF
TRBV11-2	TRBJ2-5	.	once	TGTGCCAGCAGCTTAGATCTAAGGGGATCGGGAGAGACCCAGTACTTC	CASSLDLRGSGETQYF